This passage covers 11 T cell receptor beta chains from one sample sequenced in a study of shared clonotypes between healthy human individuals. CD45RO-negative, CCR7-selected cells formed the naive CD8 fraction, which excluded terminally differentiated effector memory CD45RA+ cells. The table came from immunoSEQ multiplex PCR; TCRdb's copy has only in-frame clones and leaves some out. The profile covers 800,000 to 950,000 clones, with just over 95% appearing a single time and under 0.25% taken by the ten largest. The sample was naive CD8+ T cells sorted from blood. The receptors were gathered from a man younger than 40 in good health.

J is TRBJ2-3 and V is TRBV28; perhaps TRBD1 as D (6 bases). The CDR3 runs to 14 residues. Germline CDR1 reads MDHEN; CDR2 reads SYDVKM. V dropped 7 bases and J dropped 1 base, with 12 bases sitting between them. CDR3 sequence reads: CASIINRGTDTQYF. DNA for the CDR3: TGTGCCAGCATCATAAACAGGGGCACAGATACGCAGTATTTT.

The CDR3: CASSLDRYNEQFF. CDR3 in DNA: TGTGCCAGCTCACTCGACAGGTACAATGAGCAGTTCTTC. V and J are TRBV18 and TRBJ2-1; possibly TRBD1 for D (6 bases). The CDR3 length is 13 residues. Trimming cost V 4 bases and J 4 bases, with 8 bases left between them. Per the germline V gene, CDR1 is KGHSH and CDR2 is LQKENI. Together with reference TRBV18 and TRBJ2-1, the CDR3 gives the full variable domain: NAGVMQNPRHLVRRRGQEARLRCSPMKGHSHVYWYRQLPEEGLKFMVYLQKENIIDESGMPKERFSAEFPKEGPSILRIQQVVRGDSAAYFCASSLDRYNEQFFGPGTRLTVL.

The chain joins TRBV11-2 to TRBJ2-7, with 8 bases aligning to TRBD1. CDR3 length: 14 residues. With V trimmed by 5 bases and J by 2 bases, 5 bases remained unmatched. Germline CDR1 and CDR2: SGHAT and FQNNGV. DNA for the CDR3: TGTGCCAGCAGCCGGCCGGGACAGGCCTACGAGCAGTACTTC. This codes for CASSRPGQAYEQYF. The whole variable domain, remainder taken from reference TRBV11-2 and TRBJ2-7, is EAGVAQSPRYKIIEKRQSVAFWCNPISGHATLYWYQQILGQGPKLLIQFQNNGVVDDSQLPKDRFSAERLKGVDSTLKIQPAKLEDSAVYLCASSRPGQAYEQYFGPGTRLTVT.

This clone was recorded only once. The V and J genes are TRBV5-1 and TRBJ2-5, with 7 positions matching TRBD1. This CDR3 has 15 residues. J was trimmed by 2 bases and V by 3 bases; bases with no gene match: 7. CDR1 and CDR2 (germline): SGHRS, YFSETQ. Written as DNA, the CDR3 is TGCGCCAGCAGCTCCGGGACAGTGGGGCAAGAGACCCAGTACTTC. This encodes CASSSGTVGQETQYF.

The gene calls are TRBV7-9 and TRBJ1-5; D call uncertain. The germline gives CDR1 SEHNR, CDR2 FQNEAQ (reference sequence). The V gene lost 1 base and the J gene lost 5 bases, with 12 bases spanning the gap. This CDR3 has 15 residues. CDR3 sequence reads: CASSLGRLQDQPQHF. The CDR3, as DNA: TGTGCCAGCAGCTTAGGCAGGCTTCAGGATCAGCCCCAGCATTTT.

The chain uses TRBV2 and TRBJ2-7; possible D gene TRBD1, 6 bases. The V gene lost 0 bases and the J gene lost 5 bases, with 20 bases spanning the gap. The CDR3 extends over 17 amino acids. Looked up from germline, CDR1 is SNHLY and CDR2 is FYNNEI. The DNA of the CDR3 is TGTGCCAGCAGTGAAGCCCCGCCCCGGACAGTTCAAGACGAGCAGTACTTC. Translating it yields CASSEAPPRTVQDEQYF.

V and J are TRBV5-8 and TRBJ2-1, with D possibly matching TRBD1 (6 bases). This CDR3 comprises 15 residues. V was cut by 1 base and J by 2 bases, with 10 bases left in between. Germline loops: CDR1 SGHTS, CDR2 YDEGEE. The CDR3 protein is CASSLRRGPYNEQFF. The CDR3, as DNA: TGTGCCAGCAGCTTGCGCAGGGGTCCCTACAATGAGCAGTTCTTC.

CDR3 amino acids: CAVGDALYEQYF. CDR3 sequence (DNA): TGTGCCGTCGGGGACGCCCTCTACGAGCAGTACTTC. This sequence joins TRBV27 and TRBJ2-7, with D tentatively TRBD1 or TRBD2 (5 bases each). V lost 11 bases, J lost 3 bases, and 14 bases lay in between. CDR3 length: 12 residues. Germline loops: CDR1 MNHEY, CDR2 SMNVEV (reference sequence).

Regarding this clone: The sample carries other DNA sequences with the same CDR3. The DNA of the CDR3 is TGTGCCAGCAGTTTTTCACCCTACAATGAGCAGTTCTTC. Its translation is CASSFSPYNEQFF. The rearrangement uses TRBV27 and TRBJ2-1; D gene unclear. The V gene lost 3 bases and the J gene lost 2 bases, with 5 bases spanning the gap. The germline V gene encodes CDR1 MNHEY and CDR2 SMNVEV (reference sequence). The CDR3 contains 13 residues.

The chain employs TRBV5-1 and TRBJ2-1; 9 nucleotides align to TRBD2. V dropped 4 bases and J dropped 7; count of bases not matched to a gene: 9. CDR3 length: 15 residues. Germline V gives CDR1 SGHRS, CDR2 YFSETQ. CDR3 sequence reads: CASSQPGLAGNEQFF. Here the CDR3 DNA reads TGCGCCAGCAGCCAACCGGGACTAGCAGGGAATGAGCAGTTCTTC. The whole variable domain, filled in from reference TRBV5-1 and TRBJ2-1, reads KAGVTQTPRYLIKTRGQQVTLSCSPISGHRSVSWYQQTPGQGLQFLFEYFSETQRNKGNFPGRFSGRQFSNSRSEMNVSTLELGDSALYLCASSQPGLAGNEQFFGPGTRLTVL.

The chain joins TRBV7-8 to TRBJ2-5; D remains ambiguous. Trimming shortened V by 2 bases and J by 5 bases, and 6 bases separated the two germline ends. Per germline, CDR1 SGHVS and CDR2 FQNEAQ. CDR3 size: 12 residues. CDR3 in DNA: TGTGCCAGCAGCTTAAGTCCGGAGACCCAGTACTTC. Translating it yields CASSLSPETQYF.